A selection of T cell receptor beta chains follows, all from one sample in a study of cytomegalovirus exposure and HLA in healthy donors. Generated by immunoSEQ multiplex PCR, the TCRdb table keeps only in-frame clones and is missing some. The sample carries around 150,000 clones, 60% to 80% recorded once. Input material: PBMCs. These TCRs come from a man aged 25 to 45 in good health and CMV-seronegative. Both conserved end residues are part of each CDR3. Each record gives: D gene, J gene, clone size, V gene, CDR3 protein, CDR3 DNA. A D gene is named only where the DNA matches it firmly. For some rows the clone size is stated as once, few or many, or as a class when expanded; others skip it.

-	TRBJ1-2	-	TRBV7-9	CASSLSSYGYTF	TGTGCCAGCAGCTTAAGCTCATATGGCTACACCTTC
-	TRBJ2-7	once	TRBV7-9	CASSFWGVANEQYF	TGTGCCAGCAGCTTTTGGGGGGTGGCCAACGAGCAGTACTTC
-	TRBJ2-3	-	TRBV5-4	CASSPVGARDTQYF	TGTGCCAGCAGCCCAGTAGGGGCCAGAGATACGCAGTATTTT
TRBD1	TRBJ2-1	-	TRBV9	CASSLTGGGGWDEQFF	TGTGCCAGCAGCCTAACAGGGGGCGGGGGTTGGGATGAGCAGTTCTTC
-	TRBJ2-3	-	TRBV9	CASSTRLGVTDTQYF	TGTGCCAGCAGCACCCGACTAGGGGTCACAGATACGCAGTATTTT
-	TRBJ2-2	-	TRBV9	CASSVTGTLRRWTGELFF	TGTGCCAGCAGCGTGACCGGGACTCTCAGAAGATGGACCGGGGAGCTGTTTTTT
-	TRBJ2-3	-	TRBV9	CASSVDPRGGGSTDTQYF	TGTGCCAGCAGCGTAGACCCCCGCGGCGGAGGGAGCACAGATACGCAGTATTTT
TRBD1	TRBJ2-7	-	TRBV9	CASSVSDRNYEQYF	TGTGCCAGCAGCGTTTCGGACAGGAACTACGAGCAGTACTTC
TRBD1	TRBJ2-7	-	TRBV19	CASTDGTGLREQYF	TGTGCCAGTACCGACGGGACAGGACTACGCGAGCAGTACTTC
-	TRBJ1-2	-	TRBV2	CASSEDKNYGYTF	TGTGCCAGCAGCGAGGACAAGAACTATGGCTACACCTTC
TRBD2	TRBJ2-7	-	TRBV5-1	CASSSLTSGSSYEQYF	TGCGCCAGCAGCTCCCTGACTAGCGGGAGTAGCTACGAGCAGTACTTC
TRBD2	TRBJ2-5	-	TRBV29-1	CSVAARLALETQYF	TGCAGCGTCGCGGCCCGACTAGCCCTTGAGACCCAGTACTTC
TRBD1	TRBJ1-1	-	TRBV10-3	CAITEPGQGRTEAFF	TGTGCCATCACCGAGCCGGGACAGGGGAGGACTGAAGCTTTCTTT
TRBD1	TRBJ2-7	medium-sized	TRBV6-5	CASSTGQGDNEQYF	TGTGCCAGCAGTACGGGACAGGGGGACAACGAGCAGTACTTC